This T cell receptor beta chain was captured by sequencing in a study of cytomegalovirus exposure and HLA in healthy donors. Study-wide results and caveats: Reports credit the classifier with highly specific, highly sensitive diagnosis of cytomegalovirus status. Presence/absence analyses assumed roughly uniform sequencing depth across donors, which may not hold.

13 Jbeta primers and 60 Vbeta primers were used for the PCR. Study processing details: An analysis that came later counted 70 million to 100 million unique TCR beta chains, roughly 11 million shared. Assay used: immunoSEQ multiplex PCR; TCRdb lists only in-frame clones, some missing. D and trimming come from the DNA, and the V and J calls and clone size come from that table. Of roughly 49,000 clones listed, roughly four fifths are singletons. V lost 10 bases and J lost 3, with 7 bases in between. CDR3 length equals 11 residues. Germline V gene lookup returns CDR1 ENHRY and CDR2 SYGVKD. Worth noting for this clone: As yet, its antigen is unknown.

Sequencing was performed on PBMCs. This receptor was obtained from a boy aged 5-17 years in good health and CMV-seropositive. The chain links TRBV10-3 to TRBJ1-3, with D unresolved. CDR3 DNA: TGTGCCACCGGGGATGGAAACACCATATATTTT. Protein: CATGDGNTIYF.